This T cell receptor (beta chain) was captured by sequencing in a study of Tregs in tolerant kidney transplant recipients (dated by TCRdb to the late 2010s). With respect to the entire study: The transplants used related donors along with nonmyeloablative bone marrow transplantation, and in the human trials mixed chimerism was transient. Before combined kidney and bone marrow transplantation, this study identified donor-specific regulatory T cells using TCRbeta sequencing and then followed those same cells after transplant. Broader findings and caveats from the paper: Because the study included only a small number of patients, the results must be confirmed in larger populations and under other immunosuppression protocols. Biological reproducibility was not directly addressed, though technical replication error appeared minimal. The most biologically relevant and donor-specific TCRbeta repertoire appeared to be identified by expanding Tregs with activated donor B cells. PCR primers changed over time for some patients, so nucleotide-level comparison across those patients' samples was not possible. Donor-specific Treg expansion exceeded global Treg expansion in tolerant patients, suggesting antigen-driven rather than nonspecific expansion.

With respect to this clone: Its antigen is not yet known. The sequence runs out 3 residues before the end of the CDR3; the remainder is reconstructed from the germline J gene.

For TCRbeta CDR3 sequencing, genomic DNA from the sorted cells was extracted using the QIAGEN DNeasy Blood and Tissue Kit. Through immunoSEQ, high-throughput TCRbeta CDR3 sequencing was done commercially, including PCR amplification with internal controls and bias correction. The published analysis was carried out like this. A unique productive TCRbeta sequence was defined by the CDR3 nucleotide sequence when primers matched, and otherwise by the CDR3 amino acid sequence together with the Vbeta and Jbeta genes. To correct for sorting error, sequences found in more than one sorted population at a frequency ratio of 2:1 or less were discarded, and the remaining shared sequences were assigned to the population with the higher frequency. Donor-reactive sequences were defined as at least 5-fold expanded in CFSE-low cells versus unstimulated cells, with frequency of at least 0.01% in CFSE-low cells. Jensen-Shannon divergence calculated on the top 100 TCRbeta sequences ranked by frequency was used to measure repertoire divergence. For any sample with multiple sequencing runs, sorting error was corrected in each run separately before the runs were pooled. TCRdb provides this immuneACCESS table in a form limited to in-frame rearrangements. Some clones are lacking; in checked studies, under half of them reflect an unresolved V gene, and why the rest are absent is not known. Clone size and V and J calls were adopted from that table, with D and trimming inferred from the DNA. The sample's table covers about 48,000 clones. The ten largest account for about 0.85% of the sample.

The germline V and J ends show losses of 5 bases and 5 bases respectively, and no gene match explains 3 bases of the junction. Its CDR3 holds 13 amino acids, cysteine through phenylalanine. The 30 bases shown cover part of the CDR3, and their frame starts at base 1. The germline V gene gives CDR1 as SGHTA and CDR2 as FQGNSA. What this sample's time point label stands for: blood sample drawn before combined kidney and bone marrow transplant. Unstimulated Tregs (CD4+CD25+CD127-), CD4+ non-Tregs (CD4+CD25-), CD4 and CD8 cells were FACS-sorted from thawed PBMCs. 4 combined kidney and bone marrow transplant recipients from the ITN036ST trial were included as patients, and samples were available only from these trial subjects. Healthy control blood was processed to PBMCs by Ficoll density gradient and cryopreserved, and patient PBMCs were collected before and after transplant.

The sequencing here drew on CD4+ T cells from blood, taken before the transplant. This chain joins TRBV7-2 to TRBJ1-5; 7 nucleotides in the junction match TRBD1. This receptor was identified in a human donor who received a combined kidney and bone marrow transplant. The part of the CDR3 DNA that was read is TGTGCCAGCAGCAGACAGGGAGATCAGCCC. The resulting protein is CASSRQGDQP. The whole CDR3 protein is CASSRQGDQPQHF.